The present entry profiles one TCR beta chain with its context. The antigen remains unidentified. Germline and junction disagree at one end, which may indicate a read error. This sample stems from a study of tumor-infiltrating lymphocytes in primary liver carcinoma. About the research overall: Productive TCRbeta read yields ran from roughly 3.9 to 6.8 million per sample and were similar between tissues.

Germline V lookup: CDR1 SQVTM, CDR2 ANQGSEA. The CDR3 is 14 residues long. Findings and caveats of the study: Tumor-adjacent and tumor-blood pairs displayed less overlap than did pairs of tumor regions.

Unsorted bulk tissue, about 17-33 mg of it, served as the source for co-extraction of RNA and DNA. Constant-region priming of around 530 ng total RNA yielded TCR beta cDNA. Three nested multiplex PCR rounds, a slightly modified ARM-PCR, produced the libraries for TCR beta. In the first two PCR rounds, TRBV1-TRBV30 forward primers were paired with a C-beta reverse primer, and each round lasted approximately 10 cycles. Using its own MiXCR run on the multiplex PCR reads, TCRdb lists one record per CDR3 protein. This table has some 110,000 distinct CDR3 sequences, around 80% appearing once. Sequenced material: liver tumor tissue from sampling region 3. Subset indicated: tumor region T3, left-lateral pole. This TCR was sampled from a man aged 35 to 55 with primary liver carcinoma and hepatitis B virus infection. The chain recombines TRBV29-1 with TRBJ2-1; 9 bases map to TRBD1. CDR3 sequence (DNA): TGCAGCGTTCCAACAGGGGGCTCCTACAATGAGCAGTTGTTC. It yields the protein CSVPTGGSYNEQLF.